The 3 T cell receptor beta chains reported below all come from one sample, sequenced in a study of shared clonotypes between healthy human individuals. Naive CD8 cells were CD45RO-negative, positively selected for CCR7, excluding terminally differentiated effector memory CD45RA+ cells. Some clones are missing from TCRdb's copy, which holds only in-frame ones; the method was immunoSEQ multiplex PCR. The table records roughly 2.1 million clones, under 95% of them present only once. Sequencing was done on a sample of naive CD8+ T cells from PBMCs. These receptors were obtained from a young man in good health. Some clones in this sample may be carry-over from other donors' samples.

This rearrangement joins TRBV7-9 to TRBJ2-1, with 8 bases matching TRBD2. J was trimmed by 7 bases and V by 5 bases; bases with no gene match: 7. Germline CDR1 SEHNR, CDR2 FQNEAQ (reference sequence). The CDR3 covers 14 residues. CDR3 region: CASSPWTSKNEQFF. In nucleotides, the CDR3 is TGTGCCAGCAGCCCGTGGACTAGCAAGAATGAGCAGTTCTTC.

The rearrangement uses TRBV4-1 and TRBJ2-1; TRBD2 matches at 8 bases. In germline, CDR1 is MGHRA, CDR2 YSYEKL. V was pared by 5 bases and J by 9 bases, with 9 bases of the junction left unmatched. This CDR3 comprises 14 residues. The CDR3 here is CASSELAEAGEQFF. The CDR3 nucleotides are TGCGCCAGCAGCGAACTAGCGGAGGCGGGTGAGCAGTTCTTC.

The chain couples TRBV5-1 to TRBJ2-5, with D tentatively TRBD1 or TRBD2 (5 bases each). The CDR3 spans 14 residues. The germline V gene has CDR1 SGHRS and CDR2 YFSETQ. The germline V and J ends were trimmed by 4 bases and 5 bases, with 15 bases remaining between them. Written as DNA, the CDR3 is TGCGCCAGCAGCGGGGGACCCGACTGGGAGACCCAGTACTTC. This encodes CASSGGPDWETQYF.